The text below deals with one T cell receptor (beta chain). What it recognizes is unknown. CDR1 LNHDA and CDR2 SQIVND come from the germline V gene (reference sequence). The CDR3 covers 14 residues. Trimming at V came to 0 bases and at J to 8 bases, leaving 4 bases not matched to a gene. The study ran its PCR with 60 Vbeta and 13 Jbeta primers. This table comes from immunoSEQ multiplex PCR, and its TCRdb copy is limited to in-frame clones, with some not included. The data contain roughly 250,000 clones, roughly 80% of them singletons. These data come from a study of cytomegalovirus exposure and HLA in healthy donors. General study findings and limits: Data from an earlier analysis indicated that most TCR beta V segments were productive either about 87% or about 30% of the time. TCR beta V- and J-gene trimming, according to a later analysis, was linked to a missense DCLRE1C variant.

Sequencing was carried out using PBMCs. This receptor was identified in a girl aged 2-15 years in good health and CMV-seronegative. This sequence joins TRBV19 and TRBJ2-1; 7 bases are a match to TRBD1. The CDR3 reads CASSIERGRDEQFF. The CDR3 nucleotides are TGTGCCAGTAGTATAGAGAGGGGGCGCGATGAGCAGTTCTTC.